The T cell receptor beta chain described here comes from a study of cytomegalovirus exposure and HLA in healthy donors. Study conclusions and caveats: Later work showed greater clonal expansion in HLA-associated TCR beta chains than in equally common others. At a 0.05 false discovery rate, a later analysis found approximately 17,000 TCR beta sequences to be associated with HLA alleles. CMV antigen specificity was confirmed in vitro for a few CMV-associated chains.

Germline-derived CDR1 and CDR2 are LNHDA and SQIVND (reference sequence). The ends were cut back, 8 bases at V and 1 base at J, with 15 bases in the middle. The CDR3 totals 15 residues. PCR involved 60 Vbeta and 13 Jbeta primers. Profiled with immunoSEQ multiplex PCR; TCRdb holds only in-frame clones, not every one. The repertoire holds some 150,000 clones, with 76% as singletons. Everyone who donated was a healthy bone marrow donor. About this clone itself: Its matching antigen is unknown.

This sequence joins TRBV19 and TRBJ1-5, with a possible D match to TRBD1 (6 bases). The source material was PBMCs. This sequence was found in a female donor in good health and CMV-seronegative. The CDR3 reads CASDLEGGSNQPQHF. The CDR3 DNA reads as TGTGCCAGTGATTTGGAAGGGGGAAGCAATCAGCCCCAGCATTTT.